The 23 T cell receptor beta chains given below trace back to one sample, sequenced in a study of Ad26.COV2.S vaccination and SARS-CoV-2 variants. Treatment noted: some 20 received Ad26.COV2.S at low or high dose, single or two shots; several received placebo; per-sample allocation not given. Specimen acquisition occurred on day 63 following the initial vaccine or placebo injection. Sequencing used immunoSEQ multiplex PCR; TCRdb keeps in-frame clones, though not all of them. The table lists hundreds of thousands of clones, about 85% of them singletons, with about 6.4% in the top ten. The specimen was peripheral blood, collected in a trial of Ad26.COV2.S vaccine versus placebo. The receptors originated from a person aged 18-60 years who received the Ad26.COV2.S COVID-19 vaccine or a placebo.

This chain joins TRBV30 and TRBJ1-1; D remains ambiguous. Trimming removed 4 bases from V and 0 bases from J, with 9 bases in between. The CDR3 totals 13 residues. The germline V gene encodes CDR1 GTSNPN and CDR2 SVGIG (reference sequence). CDR3 protein: CAWNFQLNTEAFF. CDR3 sequence (DNA): TGTGCCTGGAATTTTCAGTTGAACACTGAAGCTTTCTTT.

J is TRBJ2-4 and V is TRBV5-3, with 9 positions matching TRBD1. TRBV5-3 is sorted into the ORF group, with uncertain function. The CDR3 consists of 21 residues. Trimming removed 4 bases from V and 0 bases from J; junction bases left unmatched: 20. For the CDR3, the DNA is TGTGCCAGAAGCCCACGATACCCCGGGACAGGGATACCCTTAGCCAAAAACATTCAGTACTTC. Translated, it gives CARSPRYPGTGIPLAKNIQYF.

The chain uses TRBV12-3 or TRBV12-4 and TRBJ1-6; D gene ambiguous. The ends were cut back, 5 bases at V and 10 bases at J, with 12 bases in the middle. CDR3 length equals 13 residues. The CDR3 bases are TGTGCCAGCAGTGTACAAAGGGAGTCACCCCTCCACTTT. This encodes CASSVQRESPLHF.

The V call is TRBV7-6, the J call TRBJ2-4; no definite D call. Per the germline V gene, CDR1 is SGHVS and CDR2 is FNYEAQ. V was shortened by 7 bases and J by 1 base, with 8 bases between the two germline ends. The length of the CDR3 is 13 residues. DNA for the CDR3: TGTGCCAGCACCATCATGGCCAAAAACATTCAGTACTTC. Its translation is CASTIMAKNIQYF.

The chain links TRBV6-5 to TRBJ1-5, with a tentative D call TRBD1 (6 bases). The CDR3 is 14 residues long. The V gene lost 6 bases and the J gene lost 3 bases, with 12 bases spanning the gap. Looked up from germline, CDR1 is MNHEY and CDR2 is SVGAGI. CDR3 nucleotide sequence: TGTGCCAGCAGCCCGAGGGGGTTCAATCAGCCCCAGCATTTT. The encoded protein is CASSPRGFNQPQHF.

The chain couples TRBV3-1 (or the pseudogene TRBV3-2) to TRBJ2-7; D may be TRBD1 (6 bases). The CDR3 has 16 residues. The germline CDR1 and CDR2 sequences are LGHDT and YNNKEL (reference sequence). V was pared by 4 bases and J by 2 bases, with 18 bases between. The CDR3: CASSPGQPRVAYEQYF. Here the CDR3 DNA reads TGTGCCAGCAGCCCTGGACAGCCGAGGGTCGCCTACGAGCAGTACTTC.

This clone was recorded a few times. The chain is built from TRBV11-3 and TRBJ1-5; D is unclear. The V gene's germline CDR1 is SGHNT and CDR2 YENEEA. The CDR3 consists of 13 residues. Trimming removed 8 bases from V and 0 bases from J, with 8 bases in between. The DNA of the CDR3 is TGTGCCAGCCCTCGGACTAGCAATCAGCCCCAGCATTTT. The encoded protein is CASPRTSNQPQHF.

In its sample, this clone was seen once. This chain uses TRBV27 with TRBJ2-3; 7 positions agree with TRBD1. This CDR3 spans 16 amino acids. Trimming took 6 bases from V and 1 from J; bases not matched to a gene: 10. Germline V gene lookup returns CDR1 MNHEY and CDR2 SMNVEV (reference sequence). This chain's CDR3 is CASRWRNRGRTDTQYF. The CDR3 nucleotides are TGTGCCAGCAGGTGGAGAAACAGGGGTCGCACAGATACGCAGTATTTT.

The chain couples TRBV3-1 (or the pseudogene TRBV3-2) to TRBJ2-3, with 8 positions matching TRBD2. The junction had 4 bases not matched to a gene; V was cut back by 4 bases and J by 1 base. Looked up from germline, CDR1 is LGHDT and CDR2 is YNNKEL (reference sequence). This CDR3 is built from 15 residues. CDR3 protein: CASSPSSGRTDTQYF. CDR3 DNA sequence: TGTGCCAGCAGCCCCTCTAGCGGGCGCACAGATACGCAGTATTTT.

J is TRBJ1-1 and V is TRBV6-2 or TRBV6-3; TRBD1 might be the D (5 bases). The ends were cut back, 5 bases at V and 2 bases at J, with 18 bases in the middle. The CDR3 has 16 amino acids. The germline CDR1 and CDR2 sequences are MNHEY and SVGEGT. CDR3 residues: CASSDIVPQGNTEAFF. CDR3 in DNA: TGTGCCAGCAGTGACATCGTCCCGCAGGGAAACACTGAAGCTTTCTTT.

The chain carries TRBV3-1 (or the pseudogene TRBV3-2) and TRBJ1-2; the D is unclear. From germline, CDR1 is LGHDT and CDR2 YNNKEL (reference sequence). CDR3 length: 15 amino acids. V lost 4 bases and J lost 7, with 19 bases in between. DNA for the CDR3: TGTGCCAGCAGCCCTTCCGGGCGGGATCTGGGTGGCTACACCTTC. Translated, it gives CASSPSGRDLGGYTF.

V is TRBV29-1 and J is TRBJ2-2; a possible D gene is TRBD2 (5 bases). Germline values: CDR1 SQVTM, CDR2 ANQGSEA. The CDR3 covers 16 residues. Trimming cost V 2 bases and J 1 base, with 14 bases left between them. Written as DNA, the CDR3 is TGCAGCGTTGAACTCCCCCTAAGCGGGAACACCGGGGAGCTGTTTTTT. The encoded protein is CSVELPLSGNTGELFF.

The chain recombines TRBV9 with TRBJ2-7, with D maybe TRBD1 (6 bases). The length of the CDR3 is 16 residues. The V and J ends lost 4 bases and 2 bases respectively, with 19 bases between them. Germline loops: CDR1 SGDLS, CDR2 YYNGEE. The CDR3 protein is CASSPTPAGQPYEQYF. CDR3 bases: TGTGCCAGCAGCCCTACTCCTGCAGGACAGCCCTACGAGCAGTACTTC.

The gene calls are TRBV5-6 and TRBJ1-4; the D is unclear. V lost 0 bases to trimming and J lost 2 bases, with 11 bases between them. Germline CDR1 and CDR2: SGHDT and YYEEEE. This CDR3 comprises 16 residues. The CDR3 protein is CASSLVIEGTNEKLFF. The CDR3 nucleotides are TGTGCCAGCAGCTTGGTTATCGAGGGTACTAATGAAAAACTGTTTTTT.

This clone was seen a single time. The CDR3 DNA follows: TGTGCCAGCAGTCAGACCGGGACAGGGGTCGGCAATCAGCCCCAGCATTTT. This translates into CASSQTGTGVGNQPQHF. The chain carries TRBV6-2 or TRBV6-3 and TRBJ1-5; 10 nucleotides line up with TRBD1. This CDR3 is built from 17 residues. Germline CDR1 is MNHEY and CDR2 is SVGEGT. J was trimmed by 2 bases and V by 5 bases; bases with no gene match: 9.

The chain uses TRBV11-1 and TRBJ2-1, with D unclear. V was shortened by 1 base and J by 7 bases, with 11 bases between the two germline ends. Germline V CDR1 and CDR2: SGHAT, FQDESV (reference sequence). This CDR3 contains 14 residues. CDR3 loop: CASSLDQMGNEQFF. The CDR3 nucleotides read TGTGCCAGCAGCTTAGATCAGATGGGGAATGAGCAGTTCTTC.

The chain employs TRBV7-2 and TRBJ2-7; tentatively, D is TRBD1 (5 bases). V was shortened by 3 bases and J by 1 base, with 13 bases between the two germline ends. Germline lookup yields CDR1 SGHTA and CDR2 FQGNSA. This CDR3 contains 15 residues. The CDR3 region has the DNA TGTGCCAGCAGCTTGGTCTCGGACATATCCTACGAGCAGTACTTC. This codes for CASSLVSDISYEQYF.

This clone was seen a few times. The chain couples TRBV3-1 (or the pseudogene TRBV3-2) to TRBJ1-5; D call uncertain. The germline gives CDR1 LGHDT, CDR2 YNNKEL (reference sequence). Trimming took off 3 bases at V and 5 bases at J, with 11 bases between the two ends. CDR3 length: 14 amino acids. The CDR3 is CASSQVVRDQPQHF. Written as DNA, the CDR3 is TGTGCCAGCAGCCAGGTAGTCAGAGATCAGCCCCAGCATTTT.

The V gene is TRBV6-2 or TRBV6-3, the J gene TRBJ1-2; no clear D. CDR1 is MNHEY, CDR2 SVGEGT, per germline. Trimming shortened V by 0 bases and J by 5 bases, and 4 bases separated the two germline ends. This CDR3 has 12 residues. The CDR3 DNA reads as TGTGCCAGCAGTTACTCAGGGTATGGCTACACCTTC. It is translated as CASSYSGYGYTF.

The gene calls are TRBV18 and TRBJ2-7, with 7 bases lining up with TRBD1. After removal of 6 bases from V and 5 bases from J, the junction contained 4 bases not matched to a gene. There are 12 residues in the CDR3. CDR1 KGHSH and CDR2 LQKENI come from the germline V gene. The CDR3 loop is CASSQTGNEQYF. CDR3 nucleotides: TGTGCCAGCTCTCAGACAGGGAACGAGCAGTACTTC.

This chain uses TRBV18 with TRBJ2-5; 11 bases fit TRBD1. V lost 0 bases to trimming and J lost 9 bases; unmatched junction nucleotides: 3. The CDR3 sequence is 14 residues long. Per the germline V gene, CDR1 is KGHSH and CDR2 is LQKENI. CDR3 region: CASSPPGQGASQYF. The CDR3 DNA sequence: TGTGCCAGCTCACCACCCGGACAGGGGGCGTCCCAGTACTTC. The full variable domain, completed using reference TRBV18 and TRBJ2-5, is NAGVMQNPRHLVRRRGQEARLRCSPMKGHSHVYWYRQLPEEGLKFMVYLQKENIIDESGMPKERFSAEFPKEGPSILRIQQVVRGDSAAYFCASSPPGQGASQYFGPGTRLLVL.

The gene calls are TRBV11-3 and TRBJ2-7; unclear D gene. Per germline, CDR1 SGHNT and CDR2 YENEEA. The CDR3 runs to 13 residues. With 5 bases removed from V and 6 bases from J, the gap between germline ends came to 14 bases. The CDR3 DNA is TGTGCCAGCAGCGATGGATCCGTGAGCGAGCAGTACTTC. Amino acid sequence: CASSDGSVSEQYF.

This rearrangement joins TRBV4-3 to TRBJ2-3; a possible D gene is TRBD2 (6 bases). The CDR3 spans 18 residues. CDR1 is LGHNA and CDR2 is YSLEER in the germline V gene. Trimming cost V 1 base and J 1 base, with 18 bases left between them. The CDR3 sequence: CASSQAELGDWGTDTQYF. The CDR3 DNA reads TGCGCCAGCAGCCAAGCTGAACTGGGGGACTGGGGCACAGATACGCAGTATTTT.